The sequence of this T cell receptor beta chain was determined in a study of cytomegalovirus exposure and HLA in healthy donors (dated by TCRdb to the late 2010s). Describing the broader study: An earlier analysis of some 600 of the donors reported about 260 Gb of sequence data and around 100 million unique TCR beta sequences obtained from roughly 180 million T cells. Roughly 300 gigabases of sequencing data and around 80 million unique TCR sequences made up an early release that covered under 750 HLA-typed donors. Among the roughly 370 genotyped donors, under 90% belonged to the genetic ancestry cluster associated with self-reported Caucasian donors. The study was designed to test whether signatures of past pathogen exposure could be identified by cataloging public T cell receptors. The study used immunosequencing to profile the T cell repertoires of 600 to 850 subjects and linked those repertoires to cytomegalovirus serostatus. A separate validation cohort of roughly 130 different subjects was used in addition to the approximately 670-subject first cohort. To predict cytomegalovirus infection status, the study brought together high-throughput TCR immunosequencing, statistical association of individual TCRs with disease status, and machine learning. A later analysis re-analyzed previously published TCR beta repertoires from 666 donors and added high-resolution HLA genotyping to study TCR occurrence patterns. In the later analysis, no new phenotypic data were used to find candidate immune exposures; instead, reliance was placed on TCR beta sequences and their occurrence across donors. To decide whether each TCR beta V gene segment behaved as functional or pseudogenic, an earlier analysis of approximately 590 of the donors relied on high-throughput TCR beta sequencing. Donor age, sex, ethnicity and CMV serostatus were compiled alongside the repertoire data. A later genetic analysis took genome-wide SNP genotypes for about 55% of the 666 donors and used that subset as a discovery cohort. All discovery cohort repertoires had been generated on a single sequencing platform. Both class I and class II loci were covered by HLA typing, at four-digit resolution. The number of donors typed differed by locus, with roughly 620-630 for A, B, C, DRB1 and DQB1, around 500 for DQA1, under 610 for DPA1, and approximately 470 for DPB1. Roughly 5 DR-DQ haplotypes were treated as single units for association and clustering because of strong linkage in the cohort. On average, around 240,000 unique TCR beta nucleotide sequences were sequenced per donor among fewer than 500 genotyped donors of the cohort, with around 19% of those sequences being non-productive.

For this clone: The target of this receptor is not known. No quality values exist for individual bases; no much larger clone is one base distant.

The cohort consisted of more than 650 healthy bone marrow donors. At the time of sampling, every cohort member was nominally healthy, though immune exposures that went unrecorded were likely present. The donor tested CMV seropositive and was one of the 289 seropositive cohort members. Every donor gave a peripheral blood sample, and the peripheral blood mononuclear cells from that sample were used for TCR beta sequencing. Genomic DNA was extracted from the blood cell samples with the Qiagen DNeasy Blood Extraction Kit. Libraries were built with the immunoSEQ multiplex PCR assay. For the multiplex PCR, a mixture combining 60 forward primers for TCR Vbeta segments and 13 reverse primers for TCR Jbeta segments was used. A multiplex PCR assay on genomic DNA amplified the CDR3 region of rearranged TCR beta genes. Amplified TCR beta libraries were sequenced as 87-base-pair reads on the Illumina HiSeq System. In the original analysis: A later analysis tallied 70 million to 100 million unique TCR beta chains across the 666 repertoires, and about 10 million of those chains were shared by two or more donors. A nearest-neighbor algorithm error-corrected the raw reads and collapsed the reads into unique sequences, merging closely related sequences to remove PCR and sequencing errors. CDR3 sequences were aligned to IMGT reference sequences to assign V, D and J gene segments. For a sequence to be retained, at least a six-nucleotide match to both a V gene segment and a J gene segment was required. Rearrangements were called productive when the CDR3 lacked stop codons and stayed in frame with V and J; all others were non-productive. Following IMGT convention, CDR3 was defined as the stretch from the second conserved V-encoded cysteine to the conserved J-encoded phenylalanine. In an earlier analysis of around 540 of the donors, sequences lacking an unambiguous match to a single V gene segment were excluded. An earlier analysis of approximately 590 of the donors called V segments functional above 56.7% productive rearrangements and segregating when the between-donor standard deviation exceeded 5%. To diagnose cytomegalovirus status from the catalog of TCR beta chain sequences, a statistical classification framework was built. V and J gene assignment, in a later analysis, came from comparing TCR nucleotide sequences with IMGT/GENE-DB human TR gene sequences. Using the TCRdist pipeline, a later analysis assigned CDR3 sequences along with most-parsimonious VDJ recombination scenarios. In a later analysis, each TCR beta chain was defined by its CDR3 amino acid sequence together with its V-gene family, and reads lacking a unique V-gene family were excluded. A later analysis removed 592 highly shared, low-generation-probability nucleotide sequences to deal with suspected cross-contamination and a sequencing artifact. In a later analysis, a clonal expansion index was calculated for each public chain from normalized within-repertoire ranks of inferred template counts. Generation probabilities in a later analysis came from a VDJ recombination model fitted to out-of-frame rearrangements, and those results were checked against IGoR. In a later analysis, hypergeometric tests were used to score TCR-TCR, TCR-HLA and TCR-CMV co-occurrence, with a repertoire-size bias correction applied to TCR pairs. A later analysis estimated false discovery rates by permuting HLA or CMV assignments 20 times. A later analysis grouped co-occurring TCRs with DBSCAN, adding TCRdist sequence similarity when clustering within HLA-allele-positive subsets. Repertoires with fewer than 30,000 or more than 120,000 public chains, plus five repertoires with anomalous nucleotide sharing, were excluded from co-occurrence clustering. TCRdb carries this immuneACCESS record with in-frame sequences only. Its versions omit some clonotypes, under half of them owing to an unresolved V gene in the studies checked, with the rest unexplained. V, J and clone size reflect that table, while D and trimming were determined from the DNA. Within this sample are about 130,000 clones, with approximately 79% of them counted one time only. The ten largest clones capture approximately 4.2% of the sample.

Overall study outcomes, separate from this receptor: In vitro tests confirmed that a few of the cytomegalovirus-associated TCR beta chains recognize cytomegalovirus antigens. In a later analysis, the rate of TCR association differed among HLA loci, with DRB1 alleles having the most associated TCRs and HLA-C alleles having the fewest. Broadly in line with IMGT annotations, most TCR beta V segments showed up in productive rearrangements about 87% or about 30% of the time in an earlier analysis of a few hundred of the donors. In a later genetic analysis, a missense DCLRE1C variant was associated with V-gene and J-gene trimming of TCR beta chains, and the association was replicated in an independent cohort. HLA typing was unavailable for some donors at each locus, so association tests used only the typed subset. According to a later genetic analysis, donors in an Asian-associated ancestry cluster had fewer N-insertions in productive TCRs than the roughly 660-donor mean. A further reported finding was that TCR beta sequences accurately predicted the HLA-A and HLA-B alleles for most subjects in the first cohort. Because counts were too low, some 16 rarely observed V segments, including chromosome 9 orphons, were excluded from the earlier analysis of about 500 of the donors. The authors suggested that the approach could potentially be extended to other disease states and immunological phenotypes. Specific HLA alleles were associated with over 15,000 TCR beta sequences at a false discovery rate of 0.05 in a later analysis. A cluster of highly shared sequence variants was judged likely to represent a technical artifact of the sequencing pipeline. The presence/absence analyses assumed that sequencing depth was roughly uniform across donors, and that assumption may not be true. Several of the top co-occurrence clusters appeared to be linked to parvovirus B19, influenza, CMV and Epstein-Barr virus, according to a later analysis. In a later analysis, most CMV-associated TCR beta chains were found to appear HLA-restricted, with HLA associations seemingly driven largely by CMV exposure. For the cohort, immune exposure information was limited to CMV serostatus. When HLA alleles, especially DR and DQ, strongly co-occurred, attributing TCR associations to individual alleles was difficult. In a later analysis, HLA-associated TCR beta chains were found to be more clonally expanded and to have lower generation probabilities than equally common non-associated chains. Only TCR beta chains were sequenced in this cohort, and the absence of alpha or paired-chain data limited detectable features. Cytomegalovirus status was reported to be diagnosed by the classifier with high specificity and sensitivity in both the original and validation cohorts. Correlated functional status among segregating V segments might be attributable to linkage disequilibrium, but an unknown experimental factor could not be ruled out. Across donors, most TCR sequences were observed very rarely, whereas some public TCRs were present in many individuals. The study gave a list of over 150 TCR beta chains associated with cytomegalovirus.

The receptor comes from a man aged 50 to 60 in good health and CMV-seropositive. The specimen sequenced was PBMCs.

The DNA is as follows: TGTGCCAGCAGAAACGGATGGGCCGAGAGCGAGCAGTACTTC. It codes for CASRNGWAESEQYF. The chain is made from TRBV2 and TRBJ2-7, with no reliable assignment of the D segment. V was cut back by 6 bases and J by 6 bases, leaving a gap of 18 bases between them. For CDR1 and CDR2, the germline V gene lists SNHLY and FYNNEI. The CDR3 has 14 amino acids, counting the end cysteine and phenylalanine. Kept here is only the CDR3 DNA, which spans 42 bases and is read in frame from base 1.